These 28 T cell receptor beta chains came from one sample sequenced in a study of T cells in Graves' hyperthyroidism and ophthalmopathy. Amplification of TCR beta CDR3 regions was performed using RNA transcripts as template. First-round RT-PCR of the TCR CDR3 relied on the HTBI primer set. TCRdb analysed the multiplex PCR reads with MiXCR anew, one entry per CDR3 protein. The table lists roughly 400,000 distinct CDR3 sequences, roughly 13% of them singletons, with 25% to 30% in the top ten. Source material: blood. Receptor source: a man aged 45 to 65 with Graves' ophthalmopathy.

The CDR3 region is CASSSTSTGTSYEQYF. For the CDR3, the DNA is TGTGCCAGCAGTTCCACATCGACAGGGACCTCCTACGAGCAGTACTTC. The V gene is TRBV28, the J gene TRBJ2-7; TRBD1 aligns across 7 bases. Germline assignment: CDR1 MDHEN and CDR2 SYDVKM. With V trimmed by 4 bases and J by 0 bases, 9 bases remained unmatched. CDR3 length equals 16 residues. The variable domain in full, with the rest retrieved from reference TRBV28 and TRBJ2-7, is DVKVTQSSRYLVKRTGEKVFLECVQDMDHENMFWYRQDPGLGLRLIYFSYDVKMKEKGDIPEGYSVSREKKERFSLILESASTNQTSMYLCASSSTSTGTSYEQYFGPGTRLTVT.

The chain uses TRBV7-9 and TRBJ2-1; D remains unclear. V was clipped by 6 bases and J by 8 bases, with 23 bases between them. The CDR3 runs to 16 residues. The germline CDR1 and CDR2 sequences are SEHNR and FQNEAQ (reference sequence). CDR3 bases: TGTGCCAGCAGTCAACATGCGCCTCTGAGTATCCATGAGCAGTTCTTC. Its translation: CASSQHAPLSIHEQFF.

This clonotype came up a few times. The chain uses TRBV3-1 and TRBJ1-6; no firm D call. This CDR3 is built from 17 residues. Germline V gene sequence: CDR1 LGHDT, CDR2 YNNKEL (reference sequence). V lost 0 bases and J lost 0, with 9 bases in between. The CDR3 nucleotides read TGTGCCAGCAGCCAAGATCATCGCGTCTCCTATAATTCACCCCTCCACTTT. Translating it yields CASSQDHRVSYNSPLHF.

This clonotype was seen more than once but under ten times. The chain links TRBV6-1 to TRBJ1-6; possibly TRBD1 for D (5 bases). Trimming left V 6 bases short and J 11 bases short, with 17 bases between. Germline CDR1 MNHNS, CDR2 SASEGT. The CDR3 sequence is 14 residues long. The CDR3 loop is CASSPMAGRTPLHF. DNA for the CDR3: TGTGCCAGCAGCCCCATGGCAGGGAGGACACCCCTCCACTTT.

The chain employs TRBV19 and TRBJ2-4, with D uncertain. Germline V gives CDR1 LNHDA, CDR2 SQIVND (reference sequence). The CDR3 sequence is 15 residues long. V lost 6 bases to trimming and J lost 0 bases, with 12 bases between them. The DNA of the CDR3 is TGTGCCAGTAGCCCTGAGAAGGTAGCCAAAAACATTCAGTACTTC. Amino acid sequence: CASSPEKVAKNIQYF.

This clonotype has at least ten counts. In nucleotides, the CDR3 is TGCGCCAGCAGCTTGGAGTTGGGGGGAAACATTCAGTACTTC. Translation: CASSLELGGNIQYF. The chain recombines TRBV5-1 with TRBJ2-4; TRBD2 might be the D (6 bases). V lost 0 bases to trimming and J lost 6 bases, with 10 bases between them. Germline CDR1 SGHRS, CDR2 YFSETQ. This CDR3 region has 14 residues.

This clonotype has a handful of counts. The CDR3 loop is CASSFVGTGTYEQYF. CDR3 nucleotides: TGTGCCAGCAGCTTCGTAGGGACGGGCACCTACGAGCAGTACTTC. The chain uses TRBV7-8 and TRBJ2-7, with D perhaps matching TRBD1 or TRBD2 (5 bases each). CDR1 and CDR2 from the germline V gene are SGHVS and FQNEAQ. With 3 bases removed from V and 2 bases from J, the gap between germline ends came to 14 bases. The CDR3 totals 15 residues.

This clonotype appeared many times. The V call is TRBV13, the J call TRBJ2-5; 13 bases agree with TRBD2. Germline V gives CDR1 PRHDT, CDR2 FYEKMQ (reference sequence). J was trimmed by 5 bases and V by 6 bases; bases with no gene match: 9. This CDR3 has 16 amino acids. The CDR3 DNA reads as TGTGCCAGCAGTAGGACTAGCGGGAGAGACTGGGAGACCCAGTACTTC. Translating gives CASSRTSGRDWETQYF.

This chain joins TRBV5-1 and TRBJ2-7; D gene uncertain. The CDR3 consists of 17 residues. The V end was cut by 1 base, the J end by 3 bases, with 20 bases between. CDR1 SGHRS and CDR2 YFSETQ come from the germline V gene. Here the CDR3 reads CASSLLVGTSPHYEQYF. CDR3 nucleotide sequence: TGCGCCAGCAGCTTGTTGGTGGGTACGAGCCCTCACTACGAGCAGTACTTC.

This clonotype was counted between two and nine times. The J gene is TRBJ2-3, the V gene TRBV9; 9 positions agree with TRBD2. With 3 bases clipped from V and 14 bases from J, the junction kept 7 bases outside the gene matches. The germline V gene encodes CDR1 SGDLS and CDR2 YYNGEE. The CDR3 length is 12 residues. Here the CDR3 DNA reads TGTGCCAGCAGCGACCTAGCGGGATATATGTATTTT. This encodes CASSDLAGYMYF.

A few counts support this clonotype. The V gene is TRBV24-1, the J gene TRBJ2-7; either TRBD1 or TRBD2 may supply D (5 bases each). Germline V CDR1 and CDR2: KGHDR, SFDVKD. Trimming removed 4 bases at V and 0 bases at J, with 9 bases between. The CDR3 is 14 amino acids. The CDR3 reads CATSDRGDSYEQYF. CDR3 DNA sequence: TGTGCCACCAGTGACCGAGGGGACTCCTACGAGCAGTACTTC.

This clonotype showed up many times. The chain uses TRBV12-3 or TRBV12-4 and TRBJ2-5; D may be TRBD1 (6 bases). The CDR3 consists of 13 residues. The V and J ends lost 5 bases and 5 bases respectively, with 12 bases between them. CDR3: CASSLGTPETQYF. DNA of the CDR3: TGTGCCAGCAGTCTCGGGACACCGGAGACCCAGTACTTC.

The CDR3 loop is CSARGTSGNNEQFF. The DNA for the CDR3 is TGCAGTGCTAGAGGGACTAGCGGCAACAATGAGCAGTTCTTC. The chain recombines TRBV20-1 with TRBJ2-1, with TRBD2 identical over 10 bases. The germline gives CDR1 DFQATT, CDR2 SNEGSKA (reference sequence). The CDR3 has 14 amino acids. Trimming at V came to 1 base and at J to 5 bases, leaving 2 bases not matched to a gene.

The chain carries TRBV12-3 or TRBV12-4 and TRBJ1-1, with D possibly being TRBD1 (5 bases). The CDR3 sequence is 17 residues long. The ends were cut back, 1 base at V and 2 bases at J, with 17 bases in the middle. The CDR3 sequence: CASSLGAGGGYNTEAFF. CDR3 DNA sequence: TGTGCCAGCAGTTTAGGGGCGGGGGGAGGGTATAACACTGAAGCTTTCTTT.

The chain recombines TRBV4-1 with TRBJ1-1; perhaps TRBD1 as D (5 bases). The germline gives CDR1 MGHRA, CDR2 YSYEKL. This CDR3 spans 13 amino acids. V lost 7 bases and J lost 3, with 12 bases in between. The CDR3 region is CASKSPGHTEAFF. In DNA, the CDR3 is TGCGCCAGCAAATCTCCGGGACACACTGAAGCTTTCTTT.

A few counts support this clonotype. V and J are TRBV20-1 and TRBJ2-7, with TRBD2 matching 8 bases. CDR3 length equals 17 residues. The trim removed 0 bases at V and 2 bases at J, leaving 12 bases unmatched. In germline, CDR1 is DFQATT, CDR2 SNEGSKA (reference sequence). CDR3 residues: CSARDGIREGFAYEQYF. The CDR3 nucleotides are TGCAGTGCTAGAGATGGGATACGGGAGGGGTTTGCCTACGAGCAGTACTTC.

Many counts were recorded for this clonotype. The chain employs TRBV5-1 and TRBJ2-7; 10 bases fit TRBD2. The CDR3 spans 16 residues. Germline V gene sequence: CDR1 SGHRS, CDR2 YFSETQ. The V and J ends lost 4 bases and 5 bases, in that order; junction bases with no gene match: 12. The CDR3 DNA sequence: TGCGCCAGCAGCCCGCGGACTAGCGGAAGTGGCCACGAGCAGTACTTC. Protein product: CASSPRTSGSGHEQYF. The variable domain in full, with the rest retrieved from reference TRBV5-1 and TRBJ2-7, is KAGVTQTPRYLIKTRGQQVTLSCSPISGHRSVSWYQQTPGQGLQFLFEYFSETQRNKGNFPGRFSGRQFSNSRSEMNVSTLELGDSALYLCASSPRTSGSGHEQYFGPGTRLTVT.

Only a few counts were recorded for this clonotype. V gene TRBV7-9 combines with J gene TRBJ2-7, with 7 bases lining up with TRBD2. Germline CDR1 SEHNR, CDR2 FQNEAQ (reference sequence). The CDR3 is made up of 12 amino acids. V lost 11 bases to trimming and J lost 3 bases; unmatched junction nucleotides: 7. The CDR3 nucleotides are TGTGCCGTACCTAGCGGTGACTACGAGCAGTACTTC. It encodes CAVPSGDYEQYF.

The chain is built from TRBV20-1 and TRBJ2-5; TRBD2 matches 11 bases. V dropped 6 bases and J dropped 5; count of bases not matched to a gene: 11. Germline V CDR1 and CDR2: DFQATT, SNEGSKA (reference sequence). The CDR3 totals 15 residues. Written as DNA, the CDR3 is TGCAGTGCCCTAGCGGGAGGTGCCTCCCGGGAGACCCAGTACTTC. It yields the protein CSALAGGASRETQYF.

The table lists this clonotype with many counts. The rearrangement links TRBV20-1 to TRBJ2-1; D gene ambiguous. Germline V gene lookup returns CDR1 DFQATT and CDR2 SNEGSKA (reference sequence). This CDR3 comprises 14 residues. Trimming left V 4 bases short and J 2 bases short, with 12 bases between. CDR3 nucleotide sequence: TGCAGTGCTATTGGTGCGGCAGCCTACAATGAGCAGTTCTTC. Translating gives CSAIGAAAYNEQFF.

V usage is TRBV5-5 and J usage is TRBJ1-5; D call uncertain. This CDR3 spans 13 amino acids. CDR1 is SGHKS and CDR2 is YYEKEE in the germline V gene (reference sequence). The germline V and J ends were trimmed by 7 bases and 6 bases, with 14 bases remaining between them. The CDR3 DNA sequence: TGTGCCAGCCGCGGACTCGATGGTCAGCCCCAGCATTTT. Its protein product is CASRGLDGQPQHF.

On this clonotype: One base away lies a much larger clone, so this may be a sequencing read error. The rearrangement uses TRBV2 and TRBJ2-7; D unresolved. The CDR3 sequence is 14 residues long. CDR1 and CDR2 from the germline V gene are SNHLY and FYNNEI. The germline V and J ends were trimmed by 3 bases and 2 bases, with 11 bases remaining between them. CDR3 DNA sequence: TGTGCCAGCAGTGAGCGAGCGAGCACCTACGAGCAGTACTTC. Amino acids: CASSERASTYEQYF.

This clonotype was observed many times. This chain joins TRBV11-2 and TRBJ1-1, with D possibly matching TRBD1 (6 bases). Germline V CDR1 and CDR2: SGHAT, FQNNGV. This CDR3 has 20 amino acids. V lost 3 bases and J 7 bases, leaving 33 bases between the germline ends. CDR3 DNA sequence: TGTGCCAGCAGCTTCAGGACCCTGACACCGGGACAAGTTAAAGAGTATGAAGCTTTCTTT. Translation: CASSFRTLTPGQVKEYEAFF.

This clonotype was counted ten times or more. This chain links TRBV3-1 with TRBJ2-2, with 7 bases aligning to TRBD2. V shed 3 bases, J shed 3 bases, and the junction held 7 bases outside the gene matches. The CDR3 has 16 residues. In germline, CDR1 is LGHDT, CDR2 YNNKEL (reference sequence). DNA for the CDR3: TGTGCCAGCAGCCATCGGGGGAGGGGAGACACCGGGGAGCTGTTTTTT. Translated: CASSHRGRGDTGELFF.

V is TRBV6-1 and J is TRBJ1-5; D is ambiguous. V shed 4 bases and J shed 0 bases, with 13 bases lying between them. The germline V gene has CDR1 MNHNS and CDR2 SASEGT. The CDR3 is made up of 16 amino acids. CDR3 nucleotides: TGTGCCAGCAGTGTAAGACACAGATATAGCAATCAGCCCCAGCATTTT. This gives the protein CASSVRHRYSNQPQHF.

The V call is TRBV6-1, the J call TRBJ1-5; 9 bases align to TRBD1. The length of the CDR3 is 16 residues. With V trimmed by 6 bases and J by 6 bases, 12 bases remained unmatched. CDR1 and CDR2 (germline): MNHNS, SASEGT. The DNA of the CDR3 is TGTGCCAGCAGAATAGACCGGGACAGGGTTTTTCAGCCCCAGCATTTT. It yields the protein CASRIDRDRVFQPQHF.

This clonotype was detected only a few times. V gene TRBV7-9 combines with J gene TRBJ2-5; 12 bases line up with TRBD2. Trimming took 2 bases from V and 2 from J; bases not matched to a gene: 6. Germline CDR1 is SEHNR and CDR2 is FQNEAQ (reference sequence). The CDR3 is made up of 17 amino acids. CDR3: CASSLRLAGVEQETQYF. The CDR3 nucleotides are TGTGCCAGCAGCTTACGACTAGCGGGAGTAGAACAAGAGACCCAGTACTTC.

The V gene is TRBV10-2, the J gene TRBJ2-5; 8 bases are shared with TRBD2. This CDR3 comprises 16 residues. Germline CDR1 and CDR2: WSHSY and SAAADI. V lost 4 bases to trimming and J lost 4 bases; unmatched junction nucleotides: 11. The CDR3 nucleotides read TGCGCCAGCAGTGTCGACGAGCGGGAGTACGGAGAGACCCAGTACTTC. This sequence encodes CASSVDEREYGETQYF.